Presented here are 15 T cell receptor beta chains from one specimen sequenced in a study of T cells in Graves' hyperthyroidism and ophthalmopathy. The investigators amplified TCR beta CDR3 regions from RNA transcripts. The HTBI primer set was used in a first-round RT-PCR of the TCR CDR3. Each CDR3 protein is one row after TCRdb ran MiXCR on the multiplex PCR reads. The sample holds 640,000 or so distinct CDR3 sequences; 14% are singletons and the top ten take roughly 7.7%. Sequenced: blood. All receptors derive from a young woman with Graves' ophthalmopathy.

This clonotype was seen a handful of times. The V gene is TRBV27, the J gene TRBJ2-1; the D gene is possibly TRBD1 (6 bases). The ends were cut back, 5 bases at V and 7 bases at J, with 12 bases in the middle. This CDR3 spans 13 amino acids. Germline CDR1 and CDR2: MNHEY and SMNVEV (reference sequence). The CDR3 DNA is TGTGCCAGCAGTCACGGACAGACAAATGAGCAGTTCTTC. The encoded protein is CASSHGQTNEQFF.

A word on this clonotype: Given a much more abundant clone one base away, this may be a read error. The rearrangement uses TRBV10-3 and TRBJ2-1; 8 bases fit TRBD2. The V and J ends lost 3 bases and 3 bases, in that order; junction bases with no gene match: 16. Germline V gives CDR1 ENHRY, CDR2 SYGVKD. This CDR3 spans 19 amino acids. The CDR3: CAISENRGGLGAFYNEQFF. CDR3 DNA: TGTGCCATCAGTGAAAACCGAGGGGGACTAGGAGCGTTCTACAATGAGCAGTTCTTC.

The chain combines TRBV20-1 with TRBJ1-3; TRBD1 is a possible D gene (5 bases). CDR3 length: 15 amino acids. Germline values: CDR1 DFQATT, CDR2 SNEGSKA (reference sequence). V dropped 3 bases and J dropped 0 bases, with 12 bases sitting between them. As DNA, the CDR3 is TGCAGTGCTAGGTTCGGGGGGATCTCTGGAAACACCATATATTTT. It codes for CSARFGGISGNTIYF.

This clonotype was observed at least ten times. The chain recombines TRBV7-6 with TRBJ2-1, with a possible D match to TRBD1 (7 bases). The CDR3 has 14 amino acids. Germline V gene lookup returns CDR1 SGHVS and CDR2 FNYEAQ. Deletions cut 7 bases from V and 7 bases from J, with 17 bases between. The CDR3 here is CASKKTGRRNEQFF. The DNA of the CDR3 is TGTGCCAGCAAAAAGACAGGGAGGAGGAATGAGCAGTTCTTC.

This clonotype has ten or more counts. The chain combines TRBV3-1 with TRBJ2-1; TRBD2 matches at 11 bases. V lost 2 bases to trimming and J lost 0 bases; unmatched junction nucleotides: 9. The CDR3 totals 19 residues. CDR1 and CDR2 from the germline V gene are LGHDT and YNNKEL (reference sequence). This CDR3 reads CASSQPGTSGRGSYNEQFF. The CDR3 DNA reads TGTGCCAGCAGCCAACCCGGGACTAGCGGAAGGGGCTCCTACAATGAGCAGTTCTTC.

This clonotype was seen more than once but under ten times. This sequence joins TRBV5-6 and TRBJ2-7; 9 nucleotides align to TRBD2. The germline CDR1 and CDR2 sequences are SGHDT and YYEEEE. The J segment lost 1 base and the V segment lost 2 bases, leaving 19 bases of the junction unmatched. The CDR3 covers 20 residues. Here the CDR3 DNA reads TGTGCCAGCAGCTTACAATTAGCGGGAGTAAATCTGCCTCAGTCCTACGAGCAGTACTTC. It yields the protein CASSLQLAGVNLPQSYEQYF. Filled out from reference TRBV5-6 and TRBJ2-7, the complete variable domain reads DAGVTQSPTHLIKTRGQQVTLRCSPKSGHDTVSWYQQALGQGPQFIFQYYEEEERQRGNFPDRFSGHQFPNYSSELNVNALLLGDSALYLCASSLQLAGVNLPQSYEQYFGPGTRLTVT.

This clonotype has just one count. The chain joins TRBV6-1 to TRBJ2-7; maybe TRBD2 (5 bases). The CDR3 has 15 residues. Germline V lookup: CDR1 MNHNS, CDR2 SASEGT. V was clipped by 8 bases and J by 0 bases, with 17 bases between them. CDR3 loop: CASRKTAGSSYEQYF. DNA for the CDR3: TGTGCCAGCCGAAAAACGGCGGGCAGCTCCTACGAGCAGTACTTC.

Many counts were recorded for this clonotype. The rearrangement uses TRBV20-1 and TRBJ2-1, with D unclear. The V gene lost 8 bases and the J gene lost 0 bases, with 11 bases spanning the gap. The CDR3 runs 13 residues. Germline values: CDR1 DFQATT, CDR2 SNEGSKA (reference sequence). The CDR3 region has the DNA TGCAGTTCCCCTTCTAGCTCCTACAATGAGCAGTTCTTC. This codes for CSSPSSSYNEQFF.

The rearrangement joins TRBV7-8 to TRBJ1-2; D uncertain. Deletions cut 2 bases from V and 7 bases from J, with 14 bases between. The CDR3 length is 14 residues. Germline CDR1 reads SGHVS; CDR2 reads FQNEAQ. CDR3 protein: CASSLQRISGGYTF. The CDR3 coding sequence is TGTGCCAGCAGCTTACAACGTATCTCGGGTGGCTACACCTTC. The whole variable domain, remainder taken from reference TRBV7-8 and TRBJ1-2, is GAGVSQSPRYKVAKRGQDVALRCDPISGHVSLFWYQQALGQGPEFLTYFQNEAQLDKSGLPSDRFFAERPEGSVSTLKIQRTQQEDSAVYLCASSLQRISGGYTFGSGTRLTVV.

The V and J genes are TRBV6-2 or TRBV6-3 and TRBJ2-5; TRBD1 agrees at 8 bases. The CDR3 covers 16 residues. Germline V gene sequence: CDR1 MNHEY, CDR2 SVGEGT. The V and J ends lost 8 bases and 11 bases, in that order; junction bases with no gene match: 22. CDR3 nucleotides: TGTGCCAGCCTCCCCGCGTGGACAGGGTCAACGGGCGTTCAGTACTTC. This encodes CASLPAWTGSTGVQYF.

The J gene is TRBJ1-6, the V gene TRBV3-1; unclear D gene. Germline CDR1 reads LGHDT; CDR2 reads YNNKEL (reference sequence). The CDR3 spans 12 residues. V lost 3 bases and J lost 8, with 5 bases in between. CDR3 loop: CASSQPYSPLHF. CDR3 coding DNA: TGTGCCAGCAGCCAGCCGTATTCACCCCTCCACTTT.

In its sample, this clonotype was seen a few times. The gene calls are TRBV19 and TRBJ1-5; the D gene is possibly TRBD1 (5 bases). The CDR3 totals 17 residues. Trimming took off 3 bases at V and 6 bases at J, with 21 bases between the two ends. The V gene's germline CDR1 is LNHDA and CDR2 SQIVND (reference sequence). CDR3 sequence: CASSILLGQGTGQPQHF. CDR3 nucleotides: TGTGCCAGTAGTATTCTATTGGGGCAGGGAACGGGTCAGCCCCAGCATTTT.

This chain connects TRBV6-1 to TRBJ2-7, with TRBD1 matching 8 bases. V lost 5 bases and J lost 6; bases outside the gene matches: 3. The germline CDR1 and CDR2 sequences are MNHNS and SASEGT. The CDR3 covers 12 residues. CDR3 bases: TGTGCCAGCAGTTACGACAGGGGCGAGCAGTACTTC. Translation gives CASSYDRGEQYF.

This clonotype was seen at least ten times. The chain is built from TRBV5-1 and TRBJ2-7; 10 bases map to TRBD1. Trimming removed 3 bases from V and 7 bases from J; junction bases left unmatched: 10. CDR1 is SGHRS, CDR2 YFSETQ, per germline. The CDR3 runs 15 residues. The CDR3: CASSSDRGHVWEQYF. CDR3 sequence (DNA): TGCGCCAGCAGCTCCGACAGGGGGCATGTTTGGGAGCAGTACTTC.

This clonotype was observed many times. The rearrangement links TRBV30 to TRBJ2-7, with D hard to call. The CDR3 contains 15 residues. Trimming shortened V by 0 bases and J by 2 bases, and 14 bases separated the two germline ends. Germline V lookup: CDR1 GTSNPN, CDR2 SVGIG (reference sequence). The CDR3 sequence: CAWSVSGTGPYEQYF. The CDR3 bases are TGTGCCTGGAGTGTATCTGGTACTGGGCCCTACGAGCAGTACTTC.